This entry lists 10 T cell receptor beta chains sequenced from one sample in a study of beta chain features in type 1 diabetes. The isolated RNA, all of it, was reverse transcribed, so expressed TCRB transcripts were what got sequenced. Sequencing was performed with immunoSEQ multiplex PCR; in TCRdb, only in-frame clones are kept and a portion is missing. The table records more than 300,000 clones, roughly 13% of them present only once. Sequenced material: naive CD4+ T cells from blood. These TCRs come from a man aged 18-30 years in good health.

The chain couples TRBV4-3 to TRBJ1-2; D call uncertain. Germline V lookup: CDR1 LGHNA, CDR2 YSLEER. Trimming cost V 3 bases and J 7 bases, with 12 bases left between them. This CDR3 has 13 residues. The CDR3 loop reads CASSQNGYGGYTF. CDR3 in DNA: TGCGCCAGCAGCCAGAACGGTTATGGTGGCTACACCTTC.

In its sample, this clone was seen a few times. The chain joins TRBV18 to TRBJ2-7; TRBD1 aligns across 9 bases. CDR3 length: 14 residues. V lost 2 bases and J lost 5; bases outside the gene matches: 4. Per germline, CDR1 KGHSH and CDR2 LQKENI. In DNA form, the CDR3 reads TGTGCCAGCTCACCAACAGGGGGCCCAAACGAGCAGTACTTC. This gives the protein CASSPTGGPNEQYF.

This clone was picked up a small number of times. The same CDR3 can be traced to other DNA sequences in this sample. The CDR3 sequence: CAWSRQGYEQYF. CDR3 bases: TGTGCCTGGAGCCGGCAGGGCTACGAGCAGTACTTC. The genes are TRBV30 and TRBJ2-7; perhaps TRBD1 as D (5 bases). V gave up 3 bases and J gave up 3 bases, with 9 bases separating them. Germline loops: CDR1 GTSNPN, CDR2 SVGIG (reference sequence). The CDR3 runs to 12 residues. The whole variable domain, remainder taken from reference TRBV30 and TRBJ2-7, is SQTIHQWPATLVQPVGSPLSLECTVEGTSNPNLYWYRQAAGRGLQLLFYSVGIGQISSEVPQNLSASRPQDRQFILSSKKLLLSDSGFYLCAWSRQGYEQYFGPGTRLTVT.

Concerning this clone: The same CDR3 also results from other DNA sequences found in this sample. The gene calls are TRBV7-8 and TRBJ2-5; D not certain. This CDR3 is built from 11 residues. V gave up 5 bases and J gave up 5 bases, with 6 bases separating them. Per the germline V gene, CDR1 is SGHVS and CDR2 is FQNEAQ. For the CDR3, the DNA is TGTGCCAGCAGCCCGGGTGAGACCCAGTACTTC. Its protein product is CASSPGETQYF.

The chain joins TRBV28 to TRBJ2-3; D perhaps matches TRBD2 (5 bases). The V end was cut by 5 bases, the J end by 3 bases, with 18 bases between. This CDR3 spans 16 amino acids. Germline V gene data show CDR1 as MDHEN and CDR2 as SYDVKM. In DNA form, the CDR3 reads TGTGCCAGCAGTCACCCGACAAAATCGGGGACAGATACGCAGTATTTT. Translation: CASSHPTKSGTDTQYF.

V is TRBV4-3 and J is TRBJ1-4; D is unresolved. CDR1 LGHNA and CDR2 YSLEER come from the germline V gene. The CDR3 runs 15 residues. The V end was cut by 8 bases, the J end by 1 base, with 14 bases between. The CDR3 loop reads CASSELGRTNEKLFF. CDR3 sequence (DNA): TGCGCCAGCTCCGAGTTGGGGAGAACTAATGAAAAACTGTTTTTT.

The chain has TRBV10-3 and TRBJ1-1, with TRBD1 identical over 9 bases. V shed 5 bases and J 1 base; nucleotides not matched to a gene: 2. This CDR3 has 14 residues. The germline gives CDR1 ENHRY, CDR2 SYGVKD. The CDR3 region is CAISKGQGNTEAFF. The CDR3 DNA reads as TGTGCCATCAGTAAGGGACAGGGGAACACTGAAGCTTTCTTT.

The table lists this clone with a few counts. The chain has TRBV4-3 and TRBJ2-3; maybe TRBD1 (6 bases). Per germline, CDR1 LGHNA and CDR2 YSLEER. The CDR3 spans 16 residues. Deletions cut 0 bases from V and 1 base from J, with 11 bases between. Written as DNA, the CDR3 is TGCGCCAGCAGCCAAGAGGGTGGGGGCCGCACAGATACGCAGTATTTT. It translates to CASSQEGGGRTDTQYF.

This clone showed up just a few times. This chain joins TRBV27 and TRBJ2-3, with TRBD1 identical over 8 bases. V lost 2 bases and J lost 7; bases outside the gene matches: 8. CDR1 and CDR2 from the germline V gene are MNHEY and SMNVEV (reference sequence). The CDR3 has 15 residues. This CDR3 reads CASSLISRGQYTQYF. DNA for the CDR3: TGTGCCAGCAGTTTAATATCCAGGGGGCAATATACGCAGTATTTT.

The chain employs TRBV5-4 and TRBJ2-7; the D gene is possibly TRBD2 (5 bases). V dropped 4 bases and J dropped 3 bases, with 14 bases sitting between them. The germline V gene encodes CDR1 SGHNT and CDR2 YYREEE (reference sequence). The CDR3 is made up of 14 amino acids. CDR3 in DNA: TGTGCCAGCAGCGGAGATAGGGAGTTCTACGAGCAGTACTTC. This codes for CASSGDREFYEQYF.